This TCR beta chain stems from a study of shared clonotypes between healthy human individuals. Study-wide points: Generation probabilities were higher for clonotypes shared across all four sorted-subset donors than for unshared ones. Estimated richness was generally greater in naive than memory subsets.

Of note for this clone: What it binds is not known.

The assay was immunoSEQ multiplex PCR, and TCRdb's table has in-frame clones only and misses some. Counted here are 300,000 to 400,000 clones, roughly 91% occurring once; the ten biggest clones make up roughly 17%. The length of the CDR3 is 14 residues. V dropped 5 bases and J dropped 1 base, with 11 bases sitting between them. CDR1 is ENHRY and CDR2 is SYGVKD in the germline V gene. This receptor was taken from a man younger than 35 in good health. The chain is built from TRBV10-3 and TRBJ1-1, with D possibly matching TRBD1 (5 bases). Sequencing was performed on memory CD8+ T cells sorted from blood. Described subset: CD45RO+ cells pooled with CCR7-negative TemRA cells. CDR3 loop: CAISLTEPNTEAFF. The CDR3 DNA reads as TGTGCCATCAGTTTGACAGAGCCGAACACTGAAGCTTTCTTT.